This T cell receptor (beta chain) was identified during a study of T-cell reconstitution after alpha-beta-depleted transplantation in children. The CDR3 contains 12 residues. The V end lost 3 bases, the J end lost 8 bases, and 8 bases lay between the germline ends. Germline CDR1 and CDR2: SNHLY and FYNNEI. Overall study findings and caveats: Where alpha-beta T cells came from about two months after transplant was reportedly several hundred expanded graft clones.

This clonotype was observed many times. Its antigen remains unknown. Using unique molecular identifiers, the investigators prepared the TCRbeta library. One entry per CDR3 protein results from TCRdb running MiXCR on the PCR reads. The data show 90,000 to 130,000 distinct CDR3 sequences, around 6.4% seen once. The chain employs TRBV2 and TRBJ2-1; D possibly corresponds to TRBD2 (6 bases). Specimen: PBMCs, mostly from graft donor cells, collected 360 days after TCRalphabeta/CD19-depleted stem cell transplant. The TCR originated in a male patient between 2 and 10 years old who had a stem cell transplant for acute lymphoblastic leukemia, so the T cells may come from the graft donor. In nucleotides, the CDR3 is TGTGCCAGCAGTGAGGGGACTCATGAGCAGTTCTTC. Encoded protein: CASSEGTHEQFF.